These 15 T cell receptor beta chains were all obtained from the same sample, sequenced in a study of graft-versus-host responses after intestinal transplantation. Sequenced by immunoSEQ multiplex PCR; TCRdb stores in-frame clones only, minus some. The table has roughly 97,000 clones, around 90% seen once. Sample: PBMCs, taken 450 to 480 days after intestinal transplant. Receptor source: a human patient who received an intestinal transplant, so some T cells may come from the graft donor.

This clone was picked up a small number of times. The chain recombines TRBV10-1 with TRBJ2-7; D gene unclear. Germline CDR1 WNHNN, CDR2 SYGVQD (reference sequence). Trimming took off 4 bases at V and 2 bases at J, with 12 bases between the two ends. The CDR3 contains 14 residues. This CDR3 reads CASSAARSTYEQYF. In nucleotides, the CDR3 is TGCGCCAGCAGTGCTGCCAGAAGTACCTACGAGCAGTACTTC.

V gene TRBV5-5 combines with J gene TRBJ2-1, with 8 bases fitting TRBD2. CDR3 size: 15 residues. Germline trimming cut 4 bases from V and 3 bases from J; bases unmatched to any gene: 6. Germline assignment: CDR1 SGHKS and CDR2 YYEKEE (reference sequence). The CDR3 nucleotides read TGTGCCAGCAGCCTCGGGACTAGGAGCTACAATGAGCAGTTCTTC. Its protein is CASSLGTRSYNEQFF. Variable domain in full (rest from reference TRBV5-5 and TRBJ2-1): DAGVTQSPTHLIKTRGQQVTLRCSPISGHKSVSWYQQVLGQGPQFIFQYYEKEERGRGNFPDRFSARQFPNYSSELNVNALLLGDSALYLCASSLGTRSYNEQFFGPGTRLTVL.

With regard to this clone: One junction end does not reproduce the germline sequence, and a read error may be involved. The CDR3 is CASSIGPLDF. The DNA of the CDR3 is TGTGCCAGCAGCATCGGACCATTGGATTTT. J is TRBJ2-3 and V is TRBV7-2; D unresolved. The CDR3 contains 10 residues. Per germline, CDR1 SGHTA and CDR2 FQGNSA.

This chain connects TRBV27 to TRBJ2-5; D unclear. Near its end, the DNA agrees better with TRBJ2-7, so the J call may be wrong. CDR1 is MNHEY and CDR2 is SMNVEV in the germline V gene (reference sequence). This CDR3 spans 15 amino acids. The CDR3 DNA follows: TGTGCCAGCAGTTCCCCGGCGGCCAGCTCCTACGAGCAGTACTTC. Translation: CASSSPAASSYEQYF.

On this clone: Other DNA sequences within the sample encode an identical CDR3. V gene TRBV7-9 combines with J gene TRBJ1-2, with D uncertain. CDR1 SEHNR and CDR2 FQNEAQ come from the germline V gene (reference sequence). The CDR3 has 14 residues. The V and J ends lost 6 bases and 4 bases respectively, with 15 bases between them. The CDR3: CASSPNSGPYGYTF. DNA of the CDR3: TGTGCCAGCAGTCCCAATTCCGGACCCTATGGCTACACCTTC.

The chain combines TRBV6-5 with TRBJ2-2; 8 nucleotides agree with TRBD1. The germline V gene has CDR1 MNHEY and CDR2 SVGAGI. The V segment lost 2 bases and the J segment 7 bases; nucleotides outside the gene matches: 6. This CDR3 comprises 15 residues. The CDR3 bases are TGTGCCAGCAGTTACGGACAGGGAATTAGCGGGGAGCTGTTTTTT. Amino acid sequence: CASSYGQGISGELFF.

V and J are TRBV9 and TRBJ1-1; D is unclear. This CDR3 spans 14 amino acids. V was cut by 0 bases and J by 4 bases, with 10 bases left in between. CDR1 and CDR2 (germline): SGDLS, YYNGEE. The CDR3 spells CASSVEGYGTEAFF. The CDR3 nucleotides are TGTGCCAGCAGCGTAGAAGGGTATGGCACTGAAGCTTTCTTT.

The chain combines TRBV9 with TRBJ1-3; D perhaps matches TRBD1 (6 bases). CDR1 and CDR2 (germline): SGDLS, YYNGEE. This CDR3 has 18 amino acids. V gave up 0 bases and J gave up 4 bases, with 20 bases separating them. The CDR3 region is CASSVAPVAGVSGNTIYF. The CDR3, as DNA: TGTGCCAGCAGCGTAGCCCCCGTGGCAGGGGTCTCGGGAAACACCATATATTTT.

This chain joins TRBV18 and TRBJ2-7; 7 nucleotides align to TRBD2. Germline V gene data show CDR1 as KGHSH and CDR2 as LQKENI. The CDR3 extends over 15 amino acids. V shed 2 bases, J shed 0 bases, and the junction held 4 bases outside the gene matches. In DNA form, the CDR3 reads TGTGCCAGCTCACCAGGCGGGGGATCCTCCTACGAGCAGTACTTC. It yields the protein CASSPGGGSSYEQYF.

V usage is TRBV14 and J usage is TRBJ2-2, with D possibly TRBD2 on 5 matching bases. The CDR3 loop spans 14 amino acids. V was trimmed by 4 bases and J by 5 bases, leaving 11 bases between them. From germline, CDR1 is SGHDN and CDR2 FVKESK. Here the CDR3 reads CASSPWGVTGELFF. CDR3 DNA: TGTGCCAGCAGCCCCTGGGGAGTTACCGGGGAGCTGTTTTTT.

The chain joins TRBV29-1 to TRBJ2-5; D is undetermined. Germline V gene lookup returns CDR1 SQVTM and CDR2 ANQGSEA. Trimming shortened V by 7 bases and J by 7 bases, and 13 bases separated the two germline ends. The CDR3 loop spans 11 amino acids. The CDR3, as DNA: TGCAGCGCCGGTCGCGGTGGGACCCAGTACTTC. It translates to CSAGRGGTQYF.

This chain links TRBV5-1 with TRBJ2-5; TRBD1 agrees at 9 bases. J was trimmed by 5 bases and V by 3 bases; bases with no gene match: 5. The germline V gene encodes CDR1 SGHRS and CDR2 YFSETQ. This CDR3 is built from 14 residues. CDR3 loop: CASSSGQGRETQYF. The CDR3, as DNA: TGCGCCAGCAGCTCGGGACAGGGCCGGGAGACCCAGTACTTC.

This chain connects TRBV19 to TRBJ1-6; D remains ambiguous. Germline V gene lookup returns CDR1 LNHDA and CDR2 SQIVND (reference sequence). The CDR3 has 13 amino acids. V lost 5 bases, J lost 8 bases, and 10 bases lay in between. The CDR3 DNA is TGTGCCAGTAGTGGGGTCCGGCATTCACCCCTCCACTTT. This codes for CASSGVRHSPLHF.

V and J are TRBV2 and TRBJ1-5; D remains ambiguous. Germline CDR1 SNHLY, CDR2 FYNNEI. The CDR3 extends over 14 amino acids. The V gene lost 3 bases and the J gene lost 3 bases, with 9 bases spanning the gap. In nucleotides, the CDR3 is TGTGCCAGCAGTGAGGGGAGCCCCAATCAGCCCCAGCATTTT. This codes for CASSEGSPNQPQHF.

The chain links TRBV18 to TRBJ2-3; D might be TRBD2 (6 bases). Germline CDR1 and CDR2: KGHSH and LQKENI. The CDR3 totals 17 residues. Between the trimmed V and J ends, which lost 1 base and 4 bases, there was a span of 18 bases. The CDR3, as DNA: TGTGCCAGCTCACCACGGTACTCCGCGGGGCCACCAGATACGCAGTATTTT. It specifies CASSPRYSAGPPDTQYF.